Listed here are 14 T cell receptor beta chains from one sample, sequenced in a study of OX40 agonist ivuxolimab in advanced cancers. Sequencing used immunoSEQ multiplex PCR; TCRdb keeps in-frame clones, though not all of them. This table has 25,000 to 30,000 clones, 65% to 80% appearing once. The sequencing here drew on CD4+ or CD8+ T cells sorted from blood, taken in a trial of the OX40 agonist ivuxolimab. The receptors derive from an adult with an advanced solid tumor such as melanoma, head and neck, liver or kidney cancer.

The chain joins TRBV5-4 to TRBJ2-2; D may be TRBD1 (5 bases). Trimming left V 3 bases short and J 6 bases short, with 18 bases between. CDR1 and CDR2 from the germline V gene are SGHNT and YYREEE (reference sequence). This CDR3 is 16 amino acids long. CDR3 coding DNA: TGTGCCAGCAGCTCGGCCGCGATCAGGGCGGCCGGGGAGCTGTTTTTT. Translated, it gives CASSSAAIRAAGELFF. The variable domain in full, completed from reference TRBV5-4 and TRBJ2-2, reads ETGVTQSPTHLIKTRGQQVTLRCSSQSGHNTVSWYQQALGQGPQFIFQYYREEENGRGNFPPRFSGLQFPNYSSELNVNALELDDSALYLCASSSAAIRAAGELFFGEGSRLTVL.

The chain recombines TRBV10-2 with TRBJ2-7; 7 bases map to TRBD1. The V segment lost 5 bases and the J segment 7 bases; nucleotides outside the gene matches: 5. Germline loops: CDR1 WSHSY, CDR2 SAAADI. CDR3 length: 12 amino acids. The CDR3 is CASSQTGWEQYF. The CDR3 region has the DNA TGCGCCAGCAGTCAGACAGGGTGGGAGCAGTACTTC.

The chain recombines TRBV30 with TRBJ2-2, with D perhaps TRBD1 or TRBD2 (5 bases each). Germline V gene lookup returns CDR1 GTSNPN and CDR2 SVGIG (reference sequence). The germline V and J ends were trimmed by 4 bases and 5 bases, with 17 bases remaining between them. This CDR3 contains 15 residues. CDR3 amino acids: CAWIHPGRATGELFF. The DNA of the CDR3 is TGTGCCTGGATCCACCCGGGACGGGCTACCGGGGAGCTGTTTTTT.

V usage is TRBV5-5 and J usage is TRBJ2-7, with D unclear. V shed 0 bases and J shed 9 bases, with 16 bases lying between them. This CDR3 has 14 residues. Germline-derived CDR1 and CDR2 are SGHKS and YYEKEE (reference sequence). The CDR3 DNA follows: TGTGCCAGCAGCTTGGATCCAGGCTCGCTGGTGCAGTACTTC. This sequence encodes CASSLDPGSLVQYF.

The gene calls are TRBV29-1 and TRBJ2-5; possible D gene TRBD1, 6 bases. Trimming pared 6 bases from V and 5 bases from J, leaving 22 bases between. In germline, CDR1 is SQVTM, CDR2 ANQGSEA. The CDR3 length is 15 residues. The CDR3 bases are TGCAGCGTCTCCCTCCCGGGTACAGGGCATGAGACCCAGTACTTC. Translated, it gives CSVSLPGTGHETQYF. Looking up the rest from reference TRBV29-1 and TRBJ2-5 gives the full variable domain: SAVISQKPSRDICQRGTSLTIQCQVDSQVTMMFWYRQQPGQSLTLIATANQGSEATYESGFVIDKFPISRPNLTFSTLTVSNMSPEDSSIYLCSVSLPGTGHETQYFGPGTRLLVL.

V gene TRBV11-2 combines with J gene TRBJ1-3, with D perhaps TRBD1 (6 bases). CDR3 length equals 15 residues. Germline-derived CDR1 and CDR2 are SGHAT and FQNNGV. V lost 0 bases, J lost 4 bases, and 10 bases lay in between. The CDR3 region is CASSLEGTQGNTIYF. In nucleotides, the CDR3 is TGTGCCAGCAGCTTAGAGGGGACACAAGGAAACACCATATATTTT.

As concerns this clone: Mismatch with germline at one junction end may stem from a read error. The chain has TRBV10-2 and TRBJ1-5; 7 nucleotides agree with TRBD1. The CDR3 is 14 amino acids. Germline lookup yields CDR1 WSHSY and CDR2 SAAADI. The CDR3 DNA follows: TGCGCCAGCAATGAGACAGGGACCGTTCAGCCCCAGCATTTT. It yields the protein CASNETGTVQPQHF.

The chain combines TRBV30 with TRBJ1-1; TRBD1 matches at 7 bases. J gave up 11 bases and V 1 base, and 7 bases lay outside the gene matches. The germline V gene encodes CDR1 GTSNPN and CDR2 SVGIG (reference sequence). The CDR3 loop spans 12 amino acids. The CDR3 DNA reads as TGTGCCTGGAGTGCCGGGACAGTTGGCGCTTTCTTT. Protein sequence: CAWSAGTVGAFF.

The chain combines TRBV12-5 with TRBJ2-3; 7 positions agree with TRBD1. The CDR3 covers 15 residues. Germline CDR1 is LGHNT and CDR2 is FRNRAP. V lost 7 bases, J lost 2 bases, and 9 bases stayed unmatched. The CDR3 reads CASVLVGGFTDTQYF. The CDR3 nucleotides read TGTGCTAGTGTATTGGTAGGGGGCTTCACAGATACGCAGTATTTT.

This chain joins TRBV7-6 and TRBJ1-5; 9 positions match TRBD1. Germline V lookup: CDR1 SGHVS, CDR2 FNYEAQ. Trimming cost V 4 bases and J 0 bases; bases outside gene matches: 10. The CDR3 has 18 residues. The CDR3 here is CASSSGTGSIYSNQPQHF. Written as DNA, the CDR3 is TGTGCCAGCAGCTCCGGGACAGGGTCAATATATAGCAATCAGCCCCAGCATTTT.

The chain couples TRBV9 to TRBJ2-1; D possibly corresponds to TRBD2 (6 bases). The CDR3 totals 14 residues. V was shortened by 3 bases and J by 5 bases, with 12 bases between the two germline ends. Germline V gene data show CDR1 as SGDLS and CDR2 as YYNGEE. The CDR3: CASSAGGGNNEQFF. CDR3 bases: TGTGCCAGCAGCGCCGGTGGGGGGAACAATGAGCAGTTCTTC.

The V and J genes are TRBV7-6 and TRBJ2-2, with 8 bases lining up with TRBD2. V gave up 3 bases and J gave up 1 base; unmatched junction bases: 10. From germline, CDR1 is SGHVS and CDR2 FNYEAQ. The CDR3 length is 18 residues. The CDR3 reads CASSFYPPGGKNTGELFF. The CDR3 DNA sequence: TGTGCCAGCAGCTTTTACCCCCCGGGGGGGAAGAACACCGGGGAGCTGTTTTTT.

The chain links TRBV4-1 to TRBJ1-6; a weak D match, TRBD1 (5 bases). The germline V and J ends were trimmed by 0 bases and 0 bases, with 15 bases remaining between them. The CDR3 is made up of 19 amino acids. The germline V gene encodes CDR1 MGHRA and CDR2 YSYEKL. In nucleotides, the CDR3 is TGCGCCAGCAGCCAAGATTCGACAGCGCGCAGCTCCTATAATTCACCCCTCCACTTT. Translated, it gives CASSQDSTARSSYNSPLHF.

The chain recombines TRBV7-2 with TRBJ1-2, with 10 positions matching TRBD1. V lost 3 bases and J lost 8; bases outside the gene matches: 6. From germline, CDR1 is SGHTA and CDR2 FQGNSA. This CDR3 region has 14 residues. CDR3 sequence (DNA): TGTGCCAGCAGCTTGACAGGGGGCGCGGAGGGCTACACCTTC. It is translated as CASSLTGGAEGYTF.